One and the same sample provided the 9 T cell receptor beta chains below, sequenced in a study of cytomegalovirus exposure and HLA in healthy donors. PCR amplification relied on 60 Vbeta primers (plus 13 Jbeta primers). Method: immunoSEQ multiplex PCR; TCRdb's copy keeps in-frame clones and lacks some. The sample lists about 120,000 clones; 81% were seen once. Sequencing was performed on PBMCs. These receptors all come from a middle-aged woman in good health and CMV-seronegative.

This clone was seen more than once but under ten times. The chain has TRBV2 and TRBJ2-5, with 10 bases matching TRBD2. V trimming: 7 bases; J trimming: 5 bases; junction bases outside the gene matches: 7. This CDR3 is 14 amino acids long. Germline V CDR1 and CDR2: SNHLY, FYNNEI. CDR3 residues: CASTYMGLAETQYF. As DNA, the CDR3 is TGTGCCAGCACCTATATGGGACTAGCGGAGACCCAGTACTTC.

This clone was counted a single time. The gene calls are TRBV27 and TRBJ2-7, with TRBD2 as a possible D gene (5 bases). This CDR3 is built from 13 residues. Trimming stripped 4 bases from V and 2 bases from J, with 9 bases between. Per germline, CDR1 MNHEY and CDR2 SMNVEV (reference sequence). The CDR3 nucleotides are TGTGCCAGCAGTTCGGACGGGGCCTACGAGCAGTACTTC. This encodes CASSSDGAYEQYF.

The V call is TRBV9, the J call TRBJ1-4; 9 bases line up with TRBD1. The CDR3 runs to 15 residues. Germline assignment: CDR1 SGDLS and CDR2 YYNGEE. The junction had 7 bases not matched to a gene; V was cut back by 4 bases and J by 6 bases. CDR3 DNA: TGTGCCAGCAGCCTCGGGACAGGGATCTATGAAAAACTGTTTTTT. This gives the protein CASSLGTGIYEKLFF.

The DNA for the CDR3 is TGTGCCAGCAGCCGACAGGGAAATGAGCAGTTCTTC. Its protein is CASSRQGNEQFF. The chain links TRBV11-3 to TRBJ2-1; 7 nucleotides line up with TRBD1. The CDR3 spans 12 residues. Per germline, CDR1 SGHNT and CDR2 YENEEA. V was pared by 5 bases and J by 7 bases, with 2 bases of the junction left unmatched.

The chain is built from TRBV7-3 and TRBJ2-3; no clear D. V was pared by 0 bases and J by 2 bases, with 9 bases between. Germline V gene lookup returns CDR1 SGHTA and CDR2 FQGTGA. The CDR3 covers 15 residues. The chain's CDR3 is CASSLTSSPTDTQYF. The DNA for the CDR3 is TGTGCCAGCAGCTTAACTAGCTCCCCCACAGATACGCAGTATTTT.

The genes are TRBV7-3 and TRBJ2-2; no clear D gene. Germline assignment: CDR1 SGHTA and CDR2 FQGTGA. The V and J ends lost 1 base and 1 base respectively, with 4 bases between them. The CDR3 runs 14 residues. The CDR3 reads CASSLNRNTGELFF. CDR3 nucleotide sequence: TGTGCCAGCAGCTTAAATAGGAACACCGGGGAGCTGTTTTTT.

The genes are TRBV2 and TRBJ1-1; weak D call: TRBD1 (6 bases). The germline gives CDR1 SNHLY, CDR2 FYNNEI. V was shortened by 6 bases and J by 1 base, with 15 bases between the two germline ends. The CDR3 contains 15 residues. The CDR3 is CASRERQVSNTEAFF. CDR3 DNA sequence: TGTGCCAGCAGGGAAAGACAGGTATCGAACACTGAAGCTTTCTTT.

The chain recombines TRBV7-3 with TRBJ1-6, with 7 bases fitting TRBD1. Germline CDR1 SGHTA, CDR2 FQGTGA. Trimming took 5 bases from V and 9 from J; bases not matched to a gene: 7. This CDR3 comprises 14 residues. CDR3 nucleotide sequence: TGTGCCAGCAGCACAAGGACAGGAGGTTCACCCCTCCACTTT. Translation: CASSTRTGGSPLHF.

The chain carries TRBV2 and TRBJ2-2; maybe TRBD2 (5 bases). The V end was cut by 6 bases, the J end by 8 bases, with 19 bases between. The CDR3 consists of 15 residues. Germline CDR1 reads SNHLY; CDR2 reads FYNNEI. This CDR3 is CASSTPEGNKGELFF. Written as DNA, the CDR3 is TGTGCCAGCAGCACTCCAGAGGGAAACAAGGGGGAGCTGTTTTTT. Together with reference TRBV2 and TRBJ2-2, the CDR3 gives the full variable domain: EPEVTQTPSHQVTQMGQEVILRCVPISNHLYFYWYRQILGQKVEFLVSFYNNEISEKSEIFDDQFSVERPDGSNFTLKIRSTKLEDSAMYFCASSTPEGNKGELFFGEGSRLTVL.